Below, 30 T cell receptor beta chains from the same sample are listed, as sequenced in a study of radiotherapy plus CTLA-4 blockade in lung cancer (dated by TCRdb to the late 2010s). The library was generated by the immunoSEQ multiplex PCR assay. What TCRdb holds here is the immuneACCESS table cut down to in-frame rearrangements. Part of the clones is not present; checked against another copy, under half of the missing clones reflect an unresolved V gene, and the others are unexplained. The sample table lists tens of thousands of clones, 79% of them with a count of one. Around 8.8% of the sample goes to the ten largest clones. Sequenced material: peripheral blood, taken from a patient treated with radiotherapy plus ipilimumab. These TCRs come from a human donor with non-small cell lung cancer who had a complete response to radiotherapy plus ipilimumab.

This chain uses TRBV7-8 with TRBJ1-3; 7 bases are a match to TRBD1. The CDR3 runs 14 residues. Germline lookup yields CDR1 SGHVS and CDR2 FQNEAQ. V shed 6 bases, J shed 2 bases, and the junction held 4 bases outside the gene matches. In DNA form, the CDR3 reads TGTGCCAGCAGTCCCGGGACAGCTGGAAACACCATATATTTT. Translated: CASSPGTAGNTIYF.

The chain uses TRBV5-6 and TRBJ2-5; a possible D gene is TRBD1 (5 bases). V lost 9 bases and J 4 bases, leaving 19 bases between the germline ends. The V gene's germline CDR1 is SGHDT and CDR2 YYEEEE. This CDR3 has 14 residues. This CDR3 is CATSLRGYPETQYF. CDR3 in DNA: TGTGCCACCTCCCTTAGGGGCTACCCAGAGACCCAGTACTTC.

V is TRBV28 and J is TRBJ2-3; 12 bases align to TRBD2. The germline gives CDR1 MDHEN, CDR2 SYDVKM. The CDR3 sequence is 16 residues long. Trimming removed 4 bases from V and 5 bases from J; junction bases left unmatched: 7. The CDR3 region has the DNA TGTGCCAGCAGTTCATCTAGCGGGAGGGCGGAAGATACGCAGTATTTT. As protein: CASSSSSGRAEDTQYF.

The chain links TRBV10-3 to TRBJ2-1; 7 bases fit TRBD2. From germline, CDR1 is ENHRY and CDR2 SYGVKD. This CDR3 has 15 residues. After removal of 4 bases from V and 1 base from J, the junction contained 4 bases not matched to a gene. The CDR3 bases are TGTGCCATCAGTGTGCCGGGGGGTTCCTACAATGAGCAGTTCTTC. Translation gives CAISVPGGSYNEQFF.

The chain combines TRBV9 with TRBJ2-2; D is possibly TRBD1 (6 bases). The V end was cut by 3 bases, the J end by 8 bases, with 17 bases between. This CDR3 has 15 amino acids. Germline CDR1 is SGDLS and CDR2 is YYNGEE. CDR3 amino acids: CASSAPGEPKGELFF. CDR3 bases: TGTGCCAGCAGCGCCCCAGGGGAACCCAAAGGGGAGCTGTTTTTT.

This clone is a singleton in its sample. The rearrangement joins TRBV5-8 to TRBJ2-3; 8 positions agree with TRBD2. V shed 0 bases and J 4 bases; nucleotides not matched to a gene: 4. The germline CDR1 and CDR2 sequences are SGHTS and YDEGEE. This CDR3 comprises 15 residues. The CDR3 reads CASSLGGGPADTQYF. The CDR3 bases are TGTGCCAGCAGCTTGGGCGGGGGGCCCGCAGATACGCAGTATTTT.

This clone was seen once. V usage is TRBV18 and J usage is TRBJ1-2; TRBD1 matches 8 bases. V lost 3 bases and J lost 3; bases outside the gene matches: 0. The CDR3 spans 13 residues. The V gene's germline CDR1 is KGHSH and CDR2 LQKENI. The chain's CDR3 is CASSPTGDYGYTF. Here the CDR3 DNA reads TGTGCCAGCTCACCGACAGGGGACTATGGCTACACCTTC. Using reference TRBV18 and TRBJ1-2 for the parts outside the CDR3, the full variable domain is NAGVMQNPRHLVRRRGQEARLRCSPMKGHSHVYWYRQLPEEGLKFMVYLQKENIIDESGMPKERFSAEFPKEGPSILRIQQVVRGDSAAYFCASSPTGDYGYTFGSGTRLTVV.

A few counts support this clone. This chain's CDR3 is CASSGQSGGAGVEQYF. The CDR3 DNA follows: TGTGCCAGCAGCGGACAGTCCGGAGGGGCCGGTGTCGAGCAGTACTTC. The V call is TRBV9, the J call TRBJ2-7, with a possible D match to TRBD2 (6 bases). With 3 bases removed from V and 6 bases from J, the gap between germline ends came to 22 bases. Germline-derived CDR1 and CDR2 are SGDLS and YYNGEE. CDR3 size: 16 residues.

The V and J genes are TRBV2 and TRBJ1-1; D possibly corresponds to TRBD1 (6 bases). The CDR3 extends over 13 amino acids. CDR1 is SNHLY and CDR2 is FYNNEI in the germline V gene. With 3 bases removed from V and 8 bases from J, the gap between germline ends came to 13 bases. CDR3 nucleotide sequence: TGTGCCAGCAGTGAGGAACAGGGTGGAGAAGCTTTCTTT. Its translation is CASSEEQGGEAFF.

The chain uses TRBV19 and TRBJ2-1, with a weak D call TRBD2 (5 bases). The CDR3 runs 17 residues. The V and J ends lost 1 base and 0 bases respectively, with 13 bases between them. Germline CDR1 reads LNHDA; CDR2 reads SQIVND (reference sequence). In DNA, the CDR3 is TGTGCCAGTAGTATAGCAGCCCGGGGAAGCTCCTACAATGAGCAGTTCTTC. Encoded protein: CASSIAARGSSYNEQFF.

V and J are TRBV6-4 and TRBJ2-4; D might be TRBD1 (5 bases). Between the trimmed V and J ends, which lost 6 bases and 15 bases, there was a span of 15 bases. Germline values: CDR1 MRHNA, CDR2 SNTAGT. The CDR3 has 11 residues. CDR3 region: CASSRQQNAYF. The CDR3 region has the DNA TGTGCCAGCAGCCGACAGCAAAATGCGTACTTC.

This rearrangement joins TRBV29-1 to TRBJ2-5, with 9 bases aligning to TRBD1. V trimming: 8 bases; J trimming: 4 bases; junction bases outside the gene matches: 14. CDR3 length: 15 amino acids. Per the germline V gene, CDR1 is SQVTM and CDR2 is ANQGSEA. CDR3 bases: TGCAGCATGCTGGGGGGGACAGGGAGGCGAGAGACCCAGTACTTC. Its translation: CSMLGGTGRRETQYF.

The gene calls are TRBV2 and TRBJ2-3; TRBD1 aligns across 8 bases. V gave up 6 bases and J gave up 1 base; unmatched junction bases: 3. This CDR3 is 14 amino acids long. Germline V CDR1 and CDR2: SNHLY, FYNNEI. CDR3 nucleotide sequence: TGTGCCAGCAGGATGACAGGGGGCACAGATACGCAGTATTTT. It translates to CASRMTGGTDTQYF.

This clone was recorded only once. The chain is built from TRBV4-1 and TRBJ2-7; unclear D gene. The CDR3 covers 15 residues. V shed 1 base and J shed 3 bases, with 13 bases lying between them. Germline lookup yields CDR1 MGHRA and CDR2 YSYEKL. CDR3 DNA: TGCGCCAGCAGCCAAGCTGAGACATTGGTCTACGAGCAGTACTTC. It yields the protein CASSQAETLVYEQYF.

This sequence joins TRBV13 and TRBJ1-3; possibly TRBD1 for D (5 bases). Germline V CDR1 and CDR2: PRHDT, FYEKMQ (reference sequence). V was shortened by 5 bases and J by 1 base, with 15 bases between the two germline ends. The CDR3 is 16 residues long. CDR3 sequence (DNA): TGTGCCAGCAGCCTCAACCCCGGGGGATCTGGAAACACCATATATTTT. Translating gives CASSLNPGGSGNTIYF.

The V and J genes are TRBV6-1 and TRBJ2-2; 7 positions agree with TRBD1. Germline CDR1 MNHNS, CDR2 SASEGT. V lost 2 bases, J lost 6 bases, and 6 bases stayed unmatched. This CDR3 region has 15 residues. The CDR3 loop reads CASSETGEISGELFF. The CDR3, as DNA: TGTGCCAGCAGTGAAACAGGGGAAATTTCCGGGGAGCTGTTTTTT.

The chain links TRBV5-1 to TRBJ2-5; D is uncertain. The germline V gene encodes CDR1 SGHRS and CDR2 YFSETQ. The ends were cut back, 0 bases at V and 2 bases at J, with 8 bases in the middle. CDR3 length equals 14 residues. The CDR3 DNA follows: TGCGCCAGCAGCTTGGGTTCGGTTCAAGAGACCCAGTACTTC. This translates into CASSLGSVQETQYF.

The V and J genes are TRBV7-2 and TRBJ2-2; D is ambiguous. The germline V gene encodes CDR1 SGHTA and CDR2 FQGNSA. The CDR3 has 12 amino acids. Trimming removed 5 bases at V and 2 bases at J, with 3 bases between. The CDR3: CASSTNTGELFF. The CDR3 nucleotides read TGTGCCAGCAGCACAAACACCGGGGAGCTGTTTTTT.

The gene calls are TRBV11-3 and TRBJ1-3, with no clear D. The CDR3 is 14 residues long. V lost 7 bases to trimming and J lost 0 bases, with 10 bases between them. Germline values: CDR1 SGHNT, CDR2 YENEEA. CDR3 in amino acids: CASTSWSSGNTIYF. The CDR3 nucleotides read TGTGCCAGCACCTCGTGGAGCTCTGGAAACACCATATATTTT.

The rearrangement uses TRBV28 and TRBJ1-1; perhaps TRBD1 as D (5 bases). V lost 7 bases and J lost 1, with 10 bases in between. The CDR3 totals 13 residues. Germline CDR1 MDHEN, CDR2 SYDVKM. The CDR3 here is CASNRGGNTEAFF. In DNA, the CDR3 is TGTGCCAGCAACCGGGGGGGGAACACTGAAGCTTTCTTT.

V and J are TRBV28 and TRBJ1-1, with 9 nucleotides matching TRBD1. Germline assignment: CDR1 MDHEN and CDR2 SYDVKM. The CDR3 extends over 12 amino acids. The ends lost 10 bases at V and 7 bases at J; junction bases unmatched: 7. DNA for the CDR3: TGTGCCACCCGGACAGGGGAGGGTGAAGCTTTCTTT. Translated: CATRTGEGEAFF. Full variable domain (remainder filled in from reference TRBV28 and TRBJ1-1): DVKVTQSSRYLVKRTGEKVFLECVQDMDHENMFWYRQDPGLGLRLIYFSYDVKMKEKGDIPEGYSVSREKKERFSLILESASTNQTSMYLCATRTGEGEAFFGQGTRLTVV.

This chain joins TRBV9 and TRBJ1-3; D might be TRBD1 (6 bases). The germline V and J ends were trimmed by 0 bases and 0 bases, with 13 bases remaining between them. The CDR3 spans 17 residues. Germline CDR1 SGDLS, CDR2 YYNGEE. CDR3 nucleotides: TGTGCCAGCAGCGTAGGTTGGACAGCTTACTCTGGAAACACCATATATTTT. Protein product: CASSVGWTAYSGNTIYF.

CDR3 in DNA: TGTGCCAGCTCAAGTCGGGACACCTTCTCCTACGAGCAGTACTTC. Amino acid sequence: CASSSRDTFSYEQYF. The V gene is TRBV18, the J gene TRBJ2-7, with D possibly matching TRBD1 (6 bases). Per germline, CDR1 KGHSH and CDR2 LQKENI. The CDR3 has 15 amino acids. Between the trimmed V and J ends, which lost 5 bases and 0 bases, there was a span of 14 bases.

This sequence joins TRBV5-1 and TRBJ1-1, with TRBD1 identical over 7 bases. V was clipped by 0 bases and J by 5 bases; unmatched bases: 7. Germline CDR1 reads SGHRS; CDR2 reads YFSETQ. The CDR3 length is 15 residues. CDR3 DNA: TGCGCCAGCAGCTTGGCGTTACAGGGGACAACTGAAGCTTTCTTT. Protein sequence: CASSLALQGTTEAFF.

Only a few counts were recorded for this clone. The V gene is TRBV5-1, the J gene TRBJ1-2; 7 nucleotides match TRBD1. The CDR3 contains 16 residues. The V segment lost 0 bases and the J segment 2 bases; nucleotides outside the gene matches: 7. Germline loops: CDR1 SGHRS, CDR2 YFSETQ. DNA for the CDR3: TGCGCCAGCAGCTTGGGGGCCGGGACAGCAAACTATGGCTACACCTTC. It is translated as CASSLGAGTANYGYTF. Supplemented by reference TRBV5-1 and TRBJ1-2, the full variable domain reads KAGVTQTPRYLIKTRGQQVTLSCSPISGHRSVSWYQQTPGQGLQFLFEYFSETQRNKGNFPGRFSGRQFSNSRSEMNVSTLELGDSALYLCASSLGAGTANYGYTFGSGTRLTVV.

This sequence joins TRBV27 and TRBJ2-2; D unresolved. Trimming removed 3 bases at V and 1 base at J, with 6 bases between. The CDR3 sequence is 14 residues long. CDR1 and CDR2 from the germline V gene are MNHEY and SMNVEV (reference sequence). The CDR3 region has the DNA TGTGCCAGCAGTTTGCGGCAGAACACCGGGGAGCTGTTTTTT. As protein: CASSLRQNTGELFF.

For this clone: Other DNA sequences within the sample encode an identical CDR3. This chain links TRBV5-1 with TRBJ2-3; D is undetermined. Trimming stripped 0 bases from V and 1 base from J, with 6 bases between. CDR3 length: 14 amino acids. Germline V gene data show CDR1 as SGHRS and CDR2 as YFSETQ. The DNA for the CDR3 is TGCGCCAGCAGCTTGGTCCAGGGCACAGATACGCAGTATTTT. Translating it yields CASSLVQGTDTQYF. Full variable domain (missing parts from reference TRBV5-1 and TRBJ2-3): KAGVTQTPRYLIKTRGQQVTLSCSPISGHRSVSWYQQTPGQGLQFLFEYFSETQRNKGNFPGRFSGRQFSNSRSEMNVSTLELGDSALYLCASSLVQGTDTQYFGPGTRLTVL.

V gene TRBV18 combines with J gene TRBJ1-1; the match to TRBD1 covers 12 bases. This CDR3 comprises 16 residues. J gave up 4 bases and V 5 bases, and 8 bases lay outside the gene matches. Germline V gives CDR1 KGHSH, CDR2 LQKENI. The CDR3 region has the DNA TGTGCCAGCTCAGCCGGGACAGGGGGCAAGGGCACTGAAGCTTTCTTT. Its protein product is CASSAGTGGKGTEAFF.

A few counts support this clone. The chain links TRBV27 to TRBJ1-6; the D gene is possibly TRBD1 (5 bases). The V end lost 5 bases, the J end lost 0 bases, and 20 bases lay between the germline ends. The CDR3 contains 19 residues. CDR1 is MNHEY and CDR2 is SMNVEV in the germline V gene (reference sequence). Here the CDR3 reads CASSRPRGGESSYNSPLHF. The CDR3 nucleotides read TGTGCCAGCAGTCGACCCCGGGGGGGGGAGAGCTCCTATAATTCACCCCTCCACTTT.

The chain employs TRBV7-2 and TRBJ1-2; D gene ambiguous. In germline, CDR1 is SGHTA, CDR2 FQGNSA. There are 8 residues in the CDR3. The ends were cut back, 8 bases at V and 13 bases at J, with 8 bases in the middle. The CDR3 sequence: CASPRVTF. The CDR3 bases are TGTGCCAGCCCGAGGGTCACCTTC. Complete variable domain (other parts from reference TRBV7-2 and TRBJ1-2): GAGVSQSPSNKVTEKGKDVELRCDPISGHTALYWYRQSLGQGLEFLIYFQGNSAPDKSGLPSDRFSAERTGGSVSTLTIQRTQQEDSAVYLCASPRVTFGSGTRLTVV.